The entry below describes one T cell receptor (beta chain). The antigen is not known. The data derive from a study of shared clonotypes between healthy human individuals. Study-level points and caveats: Rarefaction showed sorted-subset sequencing was incomplete despite large depth.

CD4+ cells were split into CD45RA+ naive and CD45RA-negative memory subsets. The CDR3 loop spans 14 amino acids. V was pared by 5 bases and J by 2 bases, with 9 bases between. Germline values: CDR1 SGHTA, CDR2 FQGNSA. The authors split each subset's genomic DNA evenly across several immunoSEQ plates. Sequenced by immunoSEQ multiplex PCR; TCRdb stores in-frame clones only, minus some. The sample includes some 1.4 million clones, approximately 96% of them seen just once. The rearrangement joins TRBV7-2 to TRBJ2-2, with TRBD2 as a possible D gene (5 bases). Sequencing was done on a sample of naive CD4+ T cells sorted from blood. Subset specified: CD45RA+ positively selected. The origin of this receptor is a man aged 25 to 40 in good health. Here the CDR3 DNA reads TGTGCCAGCAGCCGGGGAGCCAACACCGGGGAGCTGTTTTTT. Its translation is CASSRGANTGELFF.